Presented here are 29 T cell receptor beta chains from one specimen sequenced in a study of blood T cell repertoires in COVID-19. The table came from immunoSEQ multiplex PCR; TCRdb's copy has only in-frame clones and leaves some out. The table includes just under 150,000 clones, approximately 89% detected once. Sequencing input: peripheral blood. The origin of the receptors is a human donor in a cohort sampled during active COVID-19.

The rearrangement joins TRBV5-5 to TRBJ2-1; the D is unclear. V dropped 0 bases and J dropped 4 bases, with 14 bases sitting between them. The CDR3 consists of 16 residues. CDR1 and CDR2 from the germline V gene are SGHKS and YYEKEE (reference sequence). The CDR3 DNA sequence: TGTGCCAGCAGCTTGGGGTACCGCTCGGAGTACAATGAGCAGTTCTTC. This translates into CASSLGYRSEYNEQFF.

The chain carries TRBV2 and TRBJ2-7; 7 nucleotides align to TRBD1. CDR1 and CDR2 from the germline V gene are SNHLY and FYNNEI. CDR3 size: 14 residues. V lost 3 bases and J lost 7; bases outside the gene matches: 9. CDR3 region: CASSDRQGVGEQYF. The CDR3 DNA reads TGTGCCAGCAGTGATCGGCAGGGGGTGGGGGAGCAGTACTTC.

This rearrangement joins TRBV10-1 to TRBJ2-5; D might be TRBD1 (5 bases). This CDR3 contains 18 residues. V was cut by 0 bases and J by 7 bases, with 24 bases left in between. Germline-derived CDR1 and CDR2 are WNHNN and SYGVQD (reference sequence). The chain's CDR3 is CASSESTVLGPRQGTQYF. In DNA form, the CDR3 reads TGCGCCAGCAGTGAGTCGACAGTTCTAGGGCCCAGGCAGGGGACCCAGTACTTC.

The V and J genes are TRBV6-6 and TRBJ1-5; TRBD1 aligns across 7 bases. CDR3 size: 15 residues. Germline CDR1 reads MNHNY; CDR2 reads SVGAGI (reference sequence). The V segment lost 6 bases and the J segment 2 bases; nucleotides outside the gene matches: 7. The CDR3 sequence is CASSDRARRNQPQHF. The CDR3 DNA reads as TGTGCCAGCAGCGACAGGGCTCGGCGCAATCAGCCCCAGCATTTT.

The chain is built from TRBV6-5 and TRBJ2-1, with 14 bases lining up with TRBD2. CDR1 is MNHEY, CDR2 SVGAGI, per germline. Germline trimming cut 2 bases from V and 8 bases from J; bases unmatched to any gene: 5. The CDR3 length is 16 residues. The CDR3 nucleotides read TGTGCCAGCAGTTACCGGGGACTAGCGGGGGATGATGAGCAGTTCTTC. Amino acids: CASSYRGLAGDDEQFF.

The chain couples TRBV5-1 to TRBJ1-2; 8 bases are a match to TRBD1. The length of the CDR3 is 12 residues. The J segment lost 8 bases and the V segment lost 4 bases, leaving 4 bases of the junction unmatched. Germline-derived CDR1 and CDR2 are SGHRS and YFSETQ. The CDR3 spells CASSAGTGGYTF. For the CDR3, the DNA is TGCGCCAGCAGCGCCGGGACAGGCGGCTACACCTTC.

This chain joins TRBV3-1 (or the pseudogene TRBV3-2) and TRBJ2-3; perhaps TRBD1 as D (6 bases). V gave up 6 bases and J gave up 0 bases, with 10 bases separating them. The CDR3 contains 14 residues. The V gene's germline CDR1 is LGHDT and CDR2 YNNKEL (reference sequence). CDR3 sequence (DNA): TGTGCCAGCAGGGAAAGGGGGAGCACAGATACGCAGTATTTT. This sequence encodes CASRERGSTDTQYF.

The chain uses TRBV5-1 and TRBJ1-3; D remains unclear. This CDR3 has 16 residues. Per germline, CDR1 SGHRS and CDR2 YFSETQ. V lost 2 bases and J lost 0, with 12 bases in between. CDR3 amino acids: CASSFGSSSSGNTIYF. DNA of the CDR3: TGCGCCAGCAGCTTTGGGAGCTCAAGCTCTGGAAACACCATATATTTT.

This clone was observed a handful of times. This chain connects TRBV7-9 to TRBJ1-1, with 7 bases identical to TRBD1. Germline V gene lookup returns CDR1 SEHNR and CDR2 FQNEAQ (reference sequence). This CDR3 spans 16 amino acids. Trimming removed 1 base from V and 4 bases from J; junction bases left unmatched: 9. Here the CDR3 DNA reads TGTGCCAGCAGCTTAGGAAGACAGGGTTTAATCACTGAAGCTTTCTTT. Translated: CASSLGRQGLITEAFF.

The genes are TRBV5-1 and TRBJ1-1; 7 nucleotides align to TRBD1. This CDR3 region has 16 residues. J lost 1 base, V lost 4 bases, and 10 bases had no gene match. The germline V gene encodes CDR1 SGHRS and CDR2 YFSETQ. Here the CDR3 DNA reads TGCGCCAGCAGCCGGCAGGGGGGTGCTCCGAACACTGAAGCTTTCTTT. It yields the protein CASSRQGGAPNTEAFF.

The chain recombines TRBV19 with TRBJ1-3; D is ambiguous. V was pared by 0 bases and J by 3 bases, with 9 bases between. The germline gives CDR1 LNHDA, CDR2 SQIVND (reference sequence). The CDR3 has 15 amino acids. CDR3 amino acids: CASSIEGGSGNTIYF. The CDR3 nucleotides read TGTGCCAGTAGTATAGAGGGAGGGAGTGGAAACACCATATATTTT.

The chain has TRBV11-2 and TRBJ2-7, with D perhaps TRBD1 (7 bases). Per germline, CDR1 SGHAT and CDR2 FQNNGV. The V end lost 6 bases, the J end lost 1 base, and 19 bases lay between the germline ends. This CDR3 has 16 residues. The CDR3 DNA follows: TGTGCCAGCAGTCCACAGGGGACTCCCTTTTCCTACGAGCAGTACTTC. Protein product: CASSPQGTPFSYEQYF. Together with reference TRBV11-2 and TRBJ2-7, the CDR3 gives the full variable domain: EAGVAQSPRYKIIEKRQSVAFWCNPISGHATLYWYQQILGQGPKLLIQFQNNGVVDDSQLPKDRFSAERLKGVDSTLKIQPAKLEDSAVYLCASSPQGTPFSYEQYFGPGTRLTVT.

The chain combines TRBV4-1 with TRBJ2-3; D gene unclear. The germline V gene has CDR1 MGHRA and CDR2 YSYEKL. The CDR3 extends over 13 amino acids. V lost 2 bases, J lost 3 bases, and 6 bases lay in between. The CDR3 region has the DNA TGCGCCAGCAGCCAACCCTTTACAGATACGCAGTATTTT. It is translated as CASSQPFTDTQYF.

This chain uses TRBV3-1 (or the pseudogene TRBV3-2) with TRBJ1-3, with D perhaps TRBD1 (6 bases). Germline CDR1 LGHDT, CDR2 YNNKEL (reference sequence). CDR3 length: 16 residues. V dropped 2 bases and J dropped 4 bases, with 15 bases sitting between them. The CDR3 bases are TGTGCCAGCAGCCAACCCAGGGGCTCTGGGGGAAACACCATATATTTT. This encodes CASSQPRGSGGNTIYF.

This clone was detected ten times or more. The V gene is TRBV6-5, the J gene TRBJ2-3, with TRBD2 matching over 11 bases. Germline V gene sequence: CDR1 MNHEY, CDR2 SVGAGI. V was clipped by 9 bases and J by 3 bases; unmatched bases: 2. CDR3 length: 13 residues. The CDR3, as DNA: TGTGCCAGTACTAGCGGGGGAACAGATACGCAGTATTTT. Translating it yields CASTSGGTDTQYF.

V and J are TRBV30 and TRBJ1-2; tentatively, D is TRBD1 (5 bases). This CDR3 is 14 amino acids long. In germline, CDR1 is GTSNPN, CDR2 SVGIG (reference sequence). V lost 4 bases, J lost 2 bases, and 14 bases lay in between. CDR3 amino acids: CAWTHVPGNYGYTF. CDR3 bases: TGTGCCTGGACCCATGTACCAGGGAACTATGGCTACACCTTC.

The CDR3 here is CASSLWGREQYF. In nucleotides, the CDR3 is TGTGCCAGCAGCTTATGGGGGCGAGAGCAGTACTTC. This chain uses TRBV7-6 with TRBJ2-7, with D possibly being TRBD1 (6 bases). Germline V gene lookup returns CDR1 SGHVS and CDR2 FNYEAQ. CDR3 size: 12 residues. Trimming left V 2 bases short and J 7 bases short, with 9 bases between.

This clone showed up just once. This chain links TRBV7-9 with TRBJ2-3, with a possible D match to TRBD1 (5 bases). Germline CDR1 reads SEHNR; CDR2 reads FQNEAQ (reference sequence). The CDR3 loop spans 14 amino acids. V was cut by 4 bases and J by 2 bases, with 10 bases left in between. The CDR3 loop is CASSWGGHTDTQYF. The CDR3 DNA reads TGTGCCAGCAGCTGGGGTGGACACACAGATACGCAGTATTTT. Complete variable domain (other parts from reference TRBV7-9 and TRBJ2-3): DTGVSQNPRHKITKRGQNVTFRCDPISEHNRLYWYRQTLGQGPEFLTYFQNEAQLEKSRLLSDRFSAERPKGSFSTLEIQRTEQGDSAMYLCASSWGGHTDTQYFGPGTRLTVL.

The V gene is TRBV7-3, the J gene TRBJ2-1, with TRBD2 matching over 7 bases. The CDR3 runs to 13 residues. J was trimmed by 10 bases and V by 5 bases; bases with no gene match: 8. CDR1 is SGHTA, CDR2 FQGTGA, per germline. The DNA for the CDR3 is TGTGCCAGCAGCAACCGGGCCGGGGGGGAGCAGTTCTTC. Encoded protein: CASSNRAGGEQFF.

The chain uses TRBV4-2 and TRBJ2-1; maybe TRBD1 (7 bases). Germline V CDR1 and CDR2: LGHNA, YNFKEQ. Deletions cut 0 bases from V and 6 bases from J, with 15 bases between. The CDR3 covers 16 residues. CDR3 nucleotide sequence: TGTGCCAGCAGCCAAGACCAGGGGGGCCATGGCAATGAGCAGTTCTTC. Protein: CASSQDQGGHGNEQFF.

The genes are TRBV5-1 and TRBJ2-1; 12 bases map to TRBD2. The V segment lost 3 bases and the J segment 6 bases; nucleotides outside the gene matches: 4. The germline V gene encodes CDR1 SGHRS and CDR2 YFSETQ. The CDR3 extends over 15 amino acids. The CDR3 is CASSSMTSGGNEQFF. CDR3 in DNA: TGCGCCAGCAGCTCAATGACTAGCGGGGGCAATGAGCAGTTCTTC.

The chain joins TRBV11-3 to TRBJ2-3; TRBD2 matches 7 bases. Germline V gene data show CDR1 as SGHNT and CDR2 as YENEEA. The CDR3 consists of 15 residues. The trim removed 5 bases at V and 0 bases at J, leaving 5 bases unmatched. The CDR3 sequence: CASSESGVSTDTQYF. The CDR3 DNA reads TGTGCCAGCAGCGAGAGCGGGGTCAGCACAGATACGCAGTATTTT.

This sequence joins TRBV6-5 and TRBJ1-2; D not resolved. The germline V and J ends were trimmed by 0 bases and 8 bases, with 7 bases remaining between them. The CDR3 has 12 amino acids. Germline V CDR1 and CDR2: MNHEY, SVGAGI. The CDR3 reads CASSYSDNGYTF. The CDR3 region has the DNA TGTGCCAGCAGTTACTCCGACAACGGCTACACCTTC.

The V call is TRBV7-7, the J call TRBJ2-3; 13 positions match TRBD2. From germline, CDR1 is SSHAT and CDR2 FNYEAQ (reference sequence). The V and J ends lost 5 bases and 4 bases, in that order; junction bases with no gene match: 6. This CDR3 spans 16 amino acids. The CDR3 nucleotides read TGTGCCAGCAGCCTAGGGACTAGCGGGGTCCCAGATACGCAGTATTTT. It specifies CASSLGTSGVPDTQYF. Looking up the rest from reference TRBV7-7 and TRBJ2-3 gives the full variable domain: GAGVSQSPRYKVTKRGQDVTLRCDPISSHATLYWYQQALGQGPEFLTYFNYEAQPDKSGLPSDRFSAERPEGSISTLTIQRTEQRDSAMYRCASSLGTSGVPDTQYFGPGTRLTVL.

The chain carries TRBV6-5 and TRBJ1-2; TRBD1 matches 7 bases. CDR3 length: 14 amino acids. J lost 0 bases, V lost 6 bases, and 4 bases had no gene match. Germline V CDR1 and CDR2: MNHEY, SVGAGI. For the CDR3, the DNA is TGTGCCAGCAGCCTTGGACAGGCTAACTATGGCTACACCTTC. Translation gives CASSLGQANYGYTF.

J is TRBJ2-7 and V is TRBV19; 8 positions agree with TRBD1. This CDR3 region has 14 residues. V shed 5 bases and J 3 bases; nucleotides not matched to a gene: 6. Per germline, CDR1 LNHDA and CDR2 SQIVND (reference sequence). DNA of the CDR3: TGTGCCAGTAGTGTTCAGGGGGCCAACTACGAGCAGTACTTC. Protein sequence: CASSVQGANYEQYF.

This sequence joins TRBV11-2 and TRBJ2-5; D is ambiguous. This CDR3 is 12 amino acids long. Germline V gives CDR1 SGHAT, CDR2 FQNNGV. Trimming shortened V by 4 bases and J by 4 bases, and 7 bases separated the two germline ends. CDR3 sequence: CASSSQRETQYF. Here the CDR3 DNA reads TGTGCCAGCAGCTCCCAGCGAGAGACCCAGTACTTC.

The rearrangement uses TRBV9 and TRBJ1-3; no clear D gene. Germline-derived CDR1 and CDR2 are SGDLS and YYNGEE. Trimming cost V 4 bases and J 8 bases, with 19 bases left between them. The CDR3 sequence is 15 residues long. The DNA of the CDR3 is TGTGCCAGCAGCTCCGAGGGTGCTAGGACGGACACCATATATTTT. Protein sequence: CASSSEGARTDTIYF.

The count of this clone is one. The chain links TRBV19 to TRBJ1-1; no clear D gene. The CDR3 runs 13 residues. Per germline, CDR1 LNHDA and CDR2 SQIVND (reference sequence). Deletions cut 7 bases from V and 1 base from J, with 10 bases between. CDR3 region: CASTSHWNTEAFF. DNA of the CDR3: TGTGCCAGTACGAGTCACTGGAACACTGAAGCTTTCTTT.